This record concerns one T cell receptor (beta chain) sequence. Its specificity is not known. This entry belongs to a study of response to subunit inactivated influenza vaccine. The study's findings and limits: Authors suggested few new T cells are recruited by each seasonal influenza vaccination.

TCRdb re-called the RT-PCR reads with MiXCR, one entry per CDR3 protein. This table holds over 450,000 distinct CDR3 sequences, approximately 13% found once. This clonotype originated in a man aged 50 to 59 who received an inactivated influenza vaccine. Material: PBMCs from blood, obtained 45 days after vaccination.

The CDR3 sequence is CSVEVTSSYNEQFF. The CDR3 region has the DNA TGCAGCGTTGAAGTAACTAGCTCCTACAATGAGCAGTTCTTC. V usage is TRBV29-1 and J usage is TRBJ2-1; D possibly corresponds to TRBD2 (5 bases). CDR3 length: 14 residues. The V and J ends lost 1 base and 0 bases respectively, with 7 bases between them. Germline CDR1 and CDR2: SQVTM and ANQGSEA.